These T cell receptor beta chains were read from a single sample in a study of blood T cell repertoires in COVID-19. Data came from immunoSEQ multiplex PCR; TCRdb stores just in-frame clones and leaves some out. This table holds 130,000 to 150,000 clones, 88% found once. What was sequenced was peripheral blood. The origin of the receptors is a woman in her forties or fifties with acute or convalescent COVID-19. CDR3s include the opening cysteine and the closing phenylalanine or tryptophan. Each record gives: D gene, V gene, CDR3 length, J gene, clone size, CDR3 protein, CDR3 DNA. A D gene is named only where the DNA matches it firmly. Only part of the rows carry a size: once, few, many, or a class if the clone is expanded.

>TRBD1|TRBV28|15|TRBJ1-2|-
CASSSHGQGLFGYTF
TGTGCCAGCAGTTCTCATGGACAGGGGCTCTTCGGCTACACCTTC
>-|TRBV6-5|14|TRBJ1-5|-
CASRPQAINQPQHF
TGTGCCAGCAGGCCCCAGGCCATCAATCAGCCCCAGCATTTT
>-|TRBV28|13|TRBJ2-2|-
CASRLPYYGELFF
TGTGCCAGCAGGCTGCCCTACTACGGGGAGCTGTTTTTT
>TRBD1|TRBV28|15|TRBJ1-2|-
CASSQATGVLYGYTF
TGTGCCAGCAGTCAAGCAACAGGGGTTCTCTATGGCTACACCTTC
>TRBD2|TRBV29-1|16|TRBJ2-2|-
CSVEGTSGSFSGELFF
TGCAGCGTTGAGGGGACTAGCGGGAGTTTCAGCGGGGAGCTGTTTTTT
>TRBD1|TRBV2|16|TRBJ1-3|once
CASSWDSSPSGNTIYF
TGTGCCAGCAGTTGGGACAGTTCCCCCTCTGGAAACACCATATATTTT
>TRBD1|TRBV15|16|TRBJ1-5|once
CATSRDGTAGNQPQHF
TGTGCCACCAGCAGAGATGGGACAGCGGGCAATCAGCCCCAGCATTTT
>TRBD1|TRBV24-1|16|TRBJ2-2|-
CATTRPGQGEAGELFF
TGTGCCACCACCAGGCCGGGACAGGGGGAAGCCGGGGAGCTGTTTTTT
>-|TRBV10-3|15|TRBJ2-6|once
CAISETGSGANVLTF
TGTGCCATCAGTGAGACAGGCTCTGGGGCCAACGTCCTGACTTTC
>-|TRBV18|11|TRBJ2-7|few
CASSREYEQYF
TGTGCCAGCTCACGCGAGTACGAGCAGTACTTC
>-|TRBV10-3|16|TRBJ2-3|-
CAISESWGTSTDTQYF
TGTGCCATCAGTGAGTCGTGGGGGACTAGCACAGATACGCAGTATTTT
>TRBD1|TRBV12-3/TRBV12-4|13|TRBJ1-3|-
CASRRQGGNTIYF
TGTGCCAGCAGAAGACAGGGAGGAAACACCATATATTTT
>TRBD2|TRBV2|16|TRBJ2-1|-
CASSFGTSGIRNEQFF
TGTGCCAGCAGTTTTGGGACTAGCGGGATCAGGAATGAGCAGTTCTTC
>TRBD2|TRBV27|15|TRBJ2-7|-
CASTALAGGPHEQYF
TGTGCCAGCACCGCACTAGCGGGGGGGCCCCACGAGCAGTACTTC
>-|TRBV6-1|16|TRBJ1-2|-
CASSDPRGSSNYGYTF
TGTGCCAGCAGTGACCCCAGGGGCTCCTCTAACTATGGCTACACCTTC
>TRBD1|TRBV5-1|15|TRBJ1-1|-
CASSSWDRVNTEAFF
TGCGCCAGCAGCTCCTGGGACAGGGTCAACACTGAAGCTTTCTTT
>-|TRBV2|12|TRBJ2-7|-
CASSEITGEQYF
TGTGCCAGCAGTGAAATTACGGGCGAGCAGTACTTC
>-|TRBV21-1|19|TRBJ2-1|-
CASSPASYGDTSSYNEQFF
TGTGCCAGCAGCCCTGCCAGCTATGGGGACACAAGCTCCTACAATGAGCAGTTCTTC
>-|TRBV7-9|13|TRBJ1-2|-
CASTKGGGYGYTF
TGTGCCAGCACCAAAGGGGGAGGCTATGGCTACACCTTC
>TRBD1|TRBV30|14|TRBJ1-1|-
CAWSRTGGNTEAFF
TGTGCCTGGAGTCGGACAGGGGGGAACACTGAAGCTTTCTTT
>-|TRBV7-6|15|TRBJ2-2|-
CASSRDRTGTGELFF
TGTGCCAGCAGCCGCGACAGGACGGGGACCGGGGAGCTGTTTTTT
>TRBD1|TRBV28|15|TRBJ1-2|few
CASKTNRGRQYGYTF
TGTGCCAGCAAAACTAACAGGGGGCGGCAATATGGCTACACCTTC
>TRBD2|TRBV5-1|16|TRBJ2-1|-
CASSLARLAGSYEQFF
TGCGCCAGCAGCTTGGCCAGGCTAGCGGGTAGTTATGAGCAGTTCTTC
>-|TRBV5-1|16|TRBJ2-2|-
CASTLEAGTNTGELFF
TGCGCCAGCACCTTGGAGGCAGGGACGAACACCGGGGAGCTGTTTTTT
>TRBD1|TRBV3-1/TRBV3-2|14|TRBJ1-1|-
CATRKTGKNTEAFF
TGTGCCACCAGAAAGACAGGGAAGAACACTGAAGCTTTCTTT
>TRBD1|TRBV6-5|14|TRBJ1-2|few
CASSYGTGQYGYTF
TGTGCCAGCAGTTACGGGACAGGGCAATATGGCTACACCTTC
>-|TRBV1|14|TRBJ1-5|-
CTSSPPRGHQPQHF
TGCACCAGCAGCCCCCCCCGGGGTCATCAGCCCCAGCATTTT
>TRBD1|TRBV4-1|17|TRBJ1-5|-
CASSQDKQTGYNQPQHF
TGCGCCAGCAGCCAAGATAAGCAGACAGGGTACAATCAGCCCCAGCATTTT
>-|TRBV6-5|14|TRBJ1-1|-
CASSFGQLGREAFF
TGTGCCAGCAGTTTCGGACAGCTCGGACGTGAAGCTTTCTTT
>-|TRBV27|14|TRBJ2-7|-
CASSLSGGLLEQYF
TGTGCCAGCAGTTTATCCGGGGGGCTCTTAGAGCAGTACTTC
>TRBD1|TRBV28|17|TRBJ1-1|-
CASSFLNDRQGGGEAFF
TGTGCCAGCAGTTTCTTGAACGACCGACAGGGAGGTGGGGAAGCTTTCTTT
>-|TRBV19|15|TRBJ1-2|once
CASSMGRTGLFGYTF
TGTGCCAGTAGTATGGGGCGAACAGGGCTTTTTGGCTACACCTTC
>-|TRBV3-1/TRBV3-2|15|TRBJ2-7|-
CASSHLRDTLLEQYF
TGTGCCAGCAGCCATCTCCGGGACACGCTATTAGAGCAGTACTTC
>-|TRBV6-5|13|TRBJ1-2|-
CASRTSGGLGYTF
TGTGCCAGCAGGACCTCGGGGGGTTTGGGCTACACCTTC
>TRBD1|TRBV12-3/TRBV12-4|13|TRBJ1-1|-
CASSLQGGTEAFF
TGTGCCAGCAGCCTACAGGGGGGCACTGAAGCTTTCTTT
>-|TRBV6-5|14|TRBJ2-5|-
CASRSPRGAETQYF
TGTGCCAGCAGATCTCCAAGAGGTGCGGAGACCCAGTACTTC
>TRBD2|TRBV7-7|15|TRBJ2-2|-
CASSLGTRGTGELFF
TGTGCTAGCAGCTTAGGGACTAGAGGGACCGGGGAGCTGTTTTTT
>-|TRBV7-6|15|TRBJ1-4|-
CASSQPGAANEKLFF
TGTGCCAGCAGCCAACCAGGGGCAGCTAATGAAAAACTGTTTTTT
>TRBD1|TRBV6-6|14|TRBJ1-6|-
CATRDREGNSPLHF
TGTGCCACCCGGGACAGAGAGGGCAATTCACCCCTCCACTTT
>TRBD1|TRBV6-5|14|TRBJ1-1|-
CASRWGTGESEAFF
TGTGCCAGCAGGTGGGGGACAGGGGAGTCTGAAGCTTTCTTT
>-|TRBV5-1|12|TRBJ1-1|-
CASAPEGTEAFF
TGCGCCAGCGCGCCGGAGGGCACTGAAGCTTTCTTT
>-|TRBV19|14|TRBJ1-2|-
CASSVAQGRVGYTF
TGTGCCAGTAGTGTGGCACAGGGAAGAGTTGGCTACACCTTC
>TRBD1|TRBV27|13|TRBJ1-1|-
CASSLYRGTEAFF
TGTGCCAGCAGTTTATACAGGGGGACTGAAGCTTTCTTT